These 26 T cell receptor beta chains were sequenced from one sample in a study of blood T cell repertoires in COVID-19. The protocol was immunoSEQ multiplex PCR, while the TCRdb copy is restricted to in-frame clones and leaves out a portion. The sample holds tens of thousands of clones; 60% to 80% are singletons and the top ten take 25% to 35%. Source material: peripheral blood. These receptors all come from a woman in her 70s with acute or convalescent COVID-19.

This chain uses TRBV6-6 with TRBJ1-2; 7 positions agree with TRBD1. The CDR3 is 15 amino acids. After removal of 4 bases from V and 0 bases from J, the junction contained 5 bases not matched to a gene. Germline-derived CDR1 and CDR2 are MNHNY and SVGAGI (reference sequence). The CDR3 DNA is TGTGCCAGCAGTTTCTTACAGGGGACTAACTATGGCTACACCTTC. This gives the protein CASSFLQGTNYGYTF.

The CDR3 reads CASSLGAGSDTEAFF. The CDR3 coding sequence is TGCGCCAGCAGCTTGGGGGCAGGGTCGGACACTGAAGCTTTCTTT. V usage is TRBV5-1 and J usage is TRBJ1-1; tentative D call: TRBD1 (5 bases). Germline V gene sequence: CDR1 SGHRS, CDR2 YFSETQ. This CDR3 has 15 amino acids. V was clipped by 0 bases and J by 3 bases, with 12 bases between them.

The DNA for the CDR3 is TGTGCCAGCAGCCAACAGGGGGGAAACACCATATATTTT. This encodes CASSQQGGNTIYF. The chain couples TRBV3-1 (or the pseudogene TRBV3-2) to TRBJ1-3, with a possible D match to TRBD1 (6 bases). CDR1 and CDR2 from the germline V gene are LGHDT and YNNKEL (reference sequence). The CDR3 is 13 amino acids. Trimming left V 2 bases short and J 4 bases short, with 6 bases between.

This clone occurred a few times. V gene TRBV28 combines with J gene TRBJ1-1; TRBD1 aligns across 7 bases. The CDR3 sequence is 12 residues long. J lost 6 bases, V lost 4 bases, and 2 bases had no gene match. The germline gives CDR1 MDHEN, CDR2 SYDVKM. CDR3 protein: CASSSDRAEAFF. The CDR3 DNA reads TGTGCCAGCAGTTCAGACAGGGCTGAAGCTTTCTTT.

In its sample, this clone was seen a few times. CDR3 coding DNA: TGTGCCAGCAGCCAAGGACAGGGGAGCTACACCTTC. Translating it yields CASSQGQGSYTF. The rearrangement links TRBV3-1 (or the pseudogene TRBV3-2) to TRBJ1-2; 8 bases agree with TRBD1. This CDR3 has 12 residues. V trimming: 1 base; J trimming: 9 bases; junction bases outside the gene matches: 1. Germline assignment: CDR1 LGHDT and CDR2 YNNKEL (reference sequence).

CDR3 region: CASGFYNEQFF. The CDR3 coding sequence is TGTGCTAGTGGTTTTTATAATGAGCAGTTCTTC. The rearrangement links TRBV12-5 to TRBJ2-1; D unresolved. Germline V gene data show CDR1 as LGHNT and CDR2 as FRNRAP. The CDR3 sequence is 11 residues long. Trimming took 3 bases from V and 7 from J, leaving 4 bases between them. Looking up the rest from reference TRBV12-5 and TRBJ2-1 gives the full variable domain: DARVTQTPRHKVTEMGQEVTMRCQPILGHNTVFWYRQTMMQGLELLAYFRNRAPLDDSGMPKDRFSAEMPDATLATLKIQPSEPRDSAVYFCASGFYNEQFFGPGTRLTVL.

The chain uses TRBV10-1 and TRBJ2-1, with no clear D. Germline V gives CDR1 WNHNN, CDR2 SYGVQD (reference sequence). Trimming cost V 0 bases and J 11 bases, with 5 bases left between them. The CDR3 covers 11 residues. As DNA, the CDR3 is TGCGCCAGCAGTGAGTCGGGCCAGCAGTTCTTC. This sequence encodes CASSESGQQFF.

In this sample, this clone turned up a few times. The chain links TRBV18 to TRBJ2-4; TRBD1 agrees at 7 bases. The ends lost 5 bases at V and 0 bases at J; junction bases unmatched: 16. The CDR3 has 19 residues. CDR1 KGHSH and CDR2 LQKENI come from the germline V gene. CDR3 region: CASSSTPGQNFLAKNIQYF. DNA of the CDR3: TGTGCCAGCTCATCCACGCCGGGACAGAACTTTTTAGCCAAAAACATTCAGTACTTC.

This chain connects TRBV19 to TRBJ1-1; D is unclear. The germline gives CDR1 LNHDA, CDR2 SQIVND (reference sequence). V shed 6 bases and J shed 4 bases, with 9 bases lying between them. This CDR3 is 12 amino acids long. The CDR3 sequence: CASSNGFTEAFF. DNA for the CDR3: TGTGCCAGTAGCAACGGGTTCACTGAAGCTTTCTTT.

The chain carries TRBV5-4 and TRBJ2-4; tentative D call: TRBD1 (6 bases). The CDR3 sequence is 15 residues long. Germline V gene data show CDR1 as SGHNT and CDR2 as YYREEE (reference sequence). V was cut by 1 base and J by 1 base, with 9 bases left in between. CDR3 nucleotides: TGTGCCAGCAGCTTGTTCGACAGGGCCAAAAACATTCAGTACTTC. It translates to CASSLFDRAKNIQYF.

The genes are TRBV5-1 and TRBJ1-2; tentative D call: TRBD1 (5 bases). Germline V CDR1 and CDR2: SGHRS, YFSETQ. Trimming took 5 bases from V and 4 from J, leaving 9 bases between them. This CDR3 spans 12 amino acids. CDR3 region: CASRRDLYGYTF. CDR3 coding DNA: TGCGCCAGCAGGCGGGACCTCTATGGCTACACCTTC.

This rearrangement joins TRBV19 to TRBJ2-5, with 9 bases identical to TRBD1. The CDR3 has 19 amino acids. The junction had 19 bases not matched to a gene; V was cut back by 3 bases and J by 5 bases. The germline gives CDR1 LNHDA, CDR2 SQIVND (reference sequence). CDR3 region: CASSMSSGQGFQIRETQYF. In DNA form, the CDR3 reads TGTGCCAGTAGTATGAGTAGCGGACAGGGGTTTCAGATCCGGGAGACCCAGTACTTC.

The rearrangement uses TRBV6-6 and TRBJ1-1; perhaps TRBD1 as D (5 bases). CDR3 length: 15 residues. The ends were cut back, 4 bases at V and 2 bases at J, with 14 bases in the middle. Germline V lookup: CDR1 MNHNY, CDR2 SVGAGI (reference sequence). Here the CDR3 DNA reads TGTGCCAGCAGTTCGCCGCGTCAGGGTAACACTGAAGCTTTCTTT. This translates into CASSSPRQGNTEAFF.

The rearrangement joins TRBV29-1 to TRBJ1-1; possibly TRBD1 for D (6 bases). This CDR3 is built from 13 residues. The germline CDR1 and CDR2 sequences are SQVTM and ANQGSEA. Trimming removed 2 bases at V and 1 base at J, with 8 bases between. As DNA, the CDR3 is TGCAGCGTTGAACAGGGACAGAACACTGAAGCTTTCTTT. Protein product: CSVEQGQNTEAFF.

The genes are TRBV30 and TRBJ2-1; D perhaps matches TRBD2 (7 bases). V dropped 0 bases and J dropped 7 bases, with 22 bases sitting between them. Germline V gene data show CDR1 as GTSNPN and CDR2 as SVGIG (reference sequence). There are 17 residues in the CDR3. DNA of the CDR3: TGTGCCTGGAGTGTACTCGTATCCTGGACAGCGGGGAATGAGCAGTTCTTC. This sequence encodes CAWSVLVSWTAGNEQFF.

J is TRBJ2-2 and V is TRBV3-1 (or the pseudogene TRBV3-2); perhaps TRBD2 as D (7 bases). V was trimmed by 4 bases and J by 7 bases, leaving 16 bases between them. The CDR3 is 15 residues long. Germline V gene lookup returns CDR1 LGHDT and CDR2 YNNKEL (reference sequence). For the CDR3, the DNA is TGTGCCAGCAGCCTCGGGGGAGGGGGACACGGGGAGCTGTTTTTT. Translating it yields CASSLGGGGHGELFF.

The V gene is TRBV4-2, the J gene TRBJ1-1; D not certain. Germline CDR1 and CDR2: LGHNA and YNFKEQ. CDR3 size: 14 residues. The ends were cut back, 4 bases at V and 2 bases at J, with 11 bases in the middle. The DNA for the CDR3 is TGTGCCAGCAGCCGTCGCGAATATAACACTGAAGCTTTCTTT. It yields the protein CASSRREYNTEAFF.

This clone occurred a few times. The rearrangement uses TRBV19 and TRBJ1-5, with 8 bases matching TRBD1. The length of the CDR3 is 16 residues. Germline CDR1 reads LNHDA; CDR2 reads SQIVND (reference sequence). Trimming cost V 4 bases and J 4 bases; bases outside gene matches: 9. The CDR3 region is CASSTTGGQANQPQHF. CDR3 in DNA: TGTGCCAGTAGTACCACGGGGGGACAGGCTAATCAGCCCCAGCATTTT.

The chain couples TRBV7-9 to TRBJ1-5, with a weak D call TRBD1 (6 bases). The germline V gene has CDR1 SEHNR and CDR2 FQNEAQ (reference sequence). The CDR3 loop spans 16 amino acids. Trimming cost V 11 bases and J 0 bases, with 20 bases left between them. CDR3 coding DNA: TGTGCCTCCGGTACCGGGACAAGTTATAGCAATCAGCCCCAGCATTTT. It yields the protein CASGTGTSYSNQPQHF.

This chain links TRBV24-1 with TRBJ2-3; possible D gene TRBD2, 7 bases. CDR3 length: 18 residues. Germline V gene sequence: CDR1 KGHDR, CDR2 SFDVKD. V was pared by 1 base and J by 0 bases, with 16 bases between. The CDR3 loop is CATSDLGGGPRSTDTQYF. CDR3 DNA sequence: TGTGCCACCAGTGATTTAGGGGGGGGGCCTCGAAGCACAGATACGCAGTATTTT.

The chain recombines TRBV7-3 with TRBJ2-5, with D hard to call. Germline V gene data show CDR1 as SGHTA and CDR2 as FQGTGA. The CDR3 length is 13 residues. V lost 2 bases to trimming and J lost 5 bases, with 9 bases between them. The CDR3 spells CASSLYEKETQYF. DNA for the CDR3: TGTGCCAGCAGCTTATATGAGAAGGAGACCCAGTACTTC.

This clone is a singleton in its sample. The chain has TRBV29-1 and TRBJ1-2; 8 bases align to TRBD1. The trim removed 6 bases at V and 5 bases at J, leaving 8 bases unmatched. The germline CDR1 and CDR2 sequences are SQVTM and ANQGSEA. The CDR3 consists of 13 residues. Here the CDR3 reads CSVDLQGGYGYTF. The CDR3 DNA reads as TGCAGCGTAGATCTACAGGGGGGGTATGGCTACACCTTC.

The rearrangement joins TRBV9 to TRBJ2-3; D call uncertain. Germline CDR1 and CDR2: SGDLS and YYNGEE. Trimming shortened V by 1 base and J by 0 bases, and 9 bases separated the two germline ends. The CDR3 loop spans 15 amino acids. In nucleotides, the CDR3 is TGTGCCAGCAGCGTATTAGTCTCTAGCACAGATACGCAGTATTTT. Translated: CASSVLVSSTDTQYF.

This chain links TRBV5-4 with TRBJ2-3; D may be TRBD1 (6 bases). The CDR3 extends over 15 amino acids. The germline V gene encodes CDR1 SGHNT and CDR2 YYREEE (reference sequence). The V and J ends lost 1 base and 2 bases respectively, with 11 bases between them. CDR3 sequence: CASSLTGTTTDTQYF. Written as DNA, the CDR3 is TGTGCCAGCAGCTTGACAGGGACGACCACAGATACGCAGTATTTT.

The chain employs TRBV5-4 and TRBJ1-2, with 8 positions matching TRBD1. This CDR3 comprises 14 residues. In germline, CDR1 is SGHNT, CDR2 YYREEE (reference sequence). V was pared by 4 bases and J by 5 bases, with 7 bases of the junction left unmatched. DNA of the CDR3: TGTGCCAGCAGCGGCCGGACAGGGCCATATGGCTACACCTTC. This encodes CASSGRTGPYGYTF.

The chain uses TRBV28 and TRBJ1-5; D is unresolved. CDR1 and CDR2 from the germline V gene are MDHEN and SYDVKM. V was trimmed by 6 bases and J by 11 bases, leaving 20 bases between them. This CDR3 comprises 14 residues. The CDR3 loop is CASSPSGPSAAQHF. The CDR3 DNA reads TGTGCCAGCAGCCCCTCAGGTCCATCAGCGGCCCAGCATTTT.